Below are 25 T cell receptor beta chains sequenced from a single sample in a study of neurological immune-mediated disorders. TCRdb re-analysed the 5' RACE reads in MiXCR, keeping a single row per CDR3 protein. The table shows 50,000 or so distinct CDR3 sequences, with roughly 24% occurring only once. The sample taken for sequencing was PBMCs. All receptors come from a woman in her 70s in good health.

The chain joins TRBV9 to TRBJ1-1, with TRBD1 as a possible D gene (6 bases). Trimming stripped 4 bases from V and 5 bases from J, with 21 bases between. This CDR3 has 16 amino acids. CDR1 and CDR2 from the germline V gene are SGDLS and YYNGEE. The CDR3 region is CASSRAGSGVQTEAFF. The CDR3 nucleotides are TGTGCCAGCAGCCGGGCCGGATCAGGGGTTCAGACTGAAGCTTTCTTT.

This clonotype appeared many times. The V and J genes are TRBV21-1 and TRBJ2-1; the table assigns TRBD1, which was not confirmed against the DNA. TRBV21-1 is annotated as a pseudogene. The CDR3 is 16 amino acids. The DNA for the CDR3 is TGTGCCAGCAGCAGGCCAGACAGGGGGCGAGACAATGAGCAGTTCTTC. Its protein is CASSRPDRGRDNEQFF.

This clonotype has at least ten counts. This chain links TRBV20-1 with TRBJ2-5; D is unresolved. The CDR3 has 12 residues. Germline CDR1 is DFQATT and CDR2 is SNEGSKA (reference sequence). The V gene lost 6 bases and the J gene lost 0 bases, with 8 bases spanning the gap. The CDR3 loop reads CSADRYQETQYF. The CDR3 nucleotides read TGCAGTGCAGACCGGTACCAAGAGACCCAGTACTTC.

Regarding this clonotype: A much more abundant neighbour one base away suggests this may be a read error. Given the absence of the conserved phenylalanine or tryptophan at the CDR3 end, a read error is likely. V gene TRBV5-6 combines with J gene TRBJ2-1; 7 bases fit TRBD2. The CDR3 contains 14 residues. The V gene end was trimmed by 5 bases and the J gene end by 7 bases; junction bases not matched to a gene: 9. Germline assignment: CDR1 SGHDT and CDR2 YYEEEE. The CDR3, as DNA: TGTGCCAGCAGTTTACCGGGGGGTACGAATGAGCAGTTCCTC. This sequence encodes CASSLPGGTNEQFL.

Only a few counts were recorded for this clonotype. This chain links TRBV27 with TRBJ2-1, with a tentative D call TRBD2 (7 bases). Trimming stripped 2 bases from V and 10 bases from J, with 15 bases between. CDR3 length equals 14 residues. CDR1 MNHEY and CDR2 SMNVEV come from the germline V gene (reference sequence). The DNA of the CDR3 is TGTGCCAGCAGTTTAAGGGGGGGAGACTACGAGCAGTTCTTC. It translates to CASSLRGGDYEQFF.

This clonotype has a count of ten or more. The chain carries TRBV27 and TRBJ1-3; no clear D gene. Germline lookup yields CDR1 MNHEY and CDR2 SMNVEV (reference sequence). Trimming stripped 6 bases from V and 1 base from J, with 16 bases between. The length of the CDR3 is 16 residues. CDR3 protein: CASSPGGYLSGNTIYF. In nucleotides, the CDR3 is TGTGCCAGCAGCCCAGGAGGGTATTTATCTGGAAACACCATATATTTT.

This clonotype was counted between two and nine times. The CDR3 protein is CASSERDYQPQHF. The CDR3 coding sequence is TGTGCCAGCAGTGAAAGGGATTACCAGCCCCAGCATTTT. The chain joins TRBV2 to TRBJ1-5; D remains unclear. In germline, CDR1 is SNHLY, CDR2 FYNNEI. V dropped 2 bases and J dropped 7 bases, with 9 bases sitting between them. CDR3 length: 13 amino acids.

The sample holds many counts of this clonotype. This chain links TRBV12-3 or TRBV12-4 with TRBJ2-3; tentatively, D is TRBD1 (6 bases). The V end lost 1 base, the J end lost 5 bases, and 10 bases lay between the germline ends. This CDR3 has 14 residues. The CDR3 DNA reads as TGTGCCAGCAGTTTAGGCTTAGGGGGAGATACGCAGTATTTT. Its translation: CASSLGLGGDTQYF.

Many counts were recorded for this clonotype. The genes are TRBV5-5 and TRBJ1-1; 8 nucleotides match TRBD1. V lost 5 bases and J lost 5; bases outside the gene matches: 8. The germline gives CDR1 SGHKS, CDR2 YYEKEE (reference sequence). The CDR3 is made up of 14 amino acids. In nucleotides, the CDR3 is TGTGCCAGCAGGCCTACAGGGGGAGTAACTGAAGCTTTCTTT. Translating gives CASRPTGGVTEAFF.

This clonotype was recorded many times. The rearrangement uses TRBV5-1 and TRBJ2-6; D uncertain. Trimming cost V 4 bases and J 0 bases, with 11 bases left between them. Germline assignment: CDR1 SGHRS and CDR2 YFSETQ. The length of the CDR3 is 16 residues. The DNA of the CDR3 is TGCGCCAGCAGCCCCACCCCAGACTCTGGGGCCAACGTCCTGACTTTC. It codes for CASSPTPDSGANVLTF.

CDR3 amino acids: CASSPGQGRPWQETQYF. CDR3 in DNA: TGTGCCAGCAGTCCCGGACAGGGGCGACCTTGGCAAGAGACCCAGTACTTC. The rearrangement links TRBV12-3 or TRBV12-4 to TRBJ2-5; 9 nucleotides agree with TRBD1. With V trimmed by 5 bases and J by 2 bases, 12 bases remained unmatched. This CDR3 comprises 17 residues.

The table lists this clonotype with many counts. The V and J genes are TRBV5-1 and TRBJ2-7; no reliable D call. Germline CDR1 is SGHRS and CDR2 is YFSETQ. CDR3 length: 15 amino acids. V lost 7 bases to trimming and J lost 3 bases, with 20 bases between them. The CDR3 sequence: CASAELLRANYEQYF. In DNA form, the CDR3 reads TGCGCCAGCGCAGAGCTTCTTAGGGCCAACTACGAGCAGTACTTC.

At least ten counts were recorded for this clonotype. The chain joins TRBV20-1 to TRBJ2-5, with D tentatively TRBD2 (5 bases). Per the germline V gene, CDR1 is DFQATT and CDR2 is SNEGSKA (reference sequence). CDR3 length: 14 amino acids. The V and J ends lost 8 bases and 2 bases respectively, with 18 bases between them. The CDR3 DNA follows: TGCAGTACAACTAGGGCCCTAGGGCAAGAGACCCAGTACTTC. Translated, it gives CSTTRALGQETQYF.

This clonotype appeared many times. This chain uses TRBV29-1 with TRBJ1-2; D possibly corresponds to TRBD1 (5 bases). Germline CDR1 is SQVTM and CDR2 is ANQGSEA. This CDR3 spans 14 amino acids. V lost 3 bases to trimming and J lost 6 bases, with 17 bases between them. CDR3 in DNA: TGCAGCGTTGACGAGGGGCTAGGGGTTCATGGCTACACCTTC. Its protein product is CSVDEGLGVHGYTF.

This clonotype was counted at least ten times. The chain is built from TRBV5-1 and TRBJ2-1; 10 nucleotides align to TRBD2. Germline values: CDR1 SGHRS, CDR2 YFSETQ. The CDR3 has 15 amino acids. V lost 0 bases and J lost 3; bases outside the gene matches: 0. The CDR3 DNA reads TGCGCCAGCAGCTTGGGGACTAGCGGCTACAATGAGCAGTTCTTC. Protein product: CASSLGTSGYNEQFF. Complete variable domain (other parts from reference TRBV5-1 and TRBJ2-1): KAGVTQTPRYLIKTRGQQVTLSCSPISGHRSVSWYQQTPGQGLQFLFEYFSETQRNKGNFPGRFSGRQFSNSRSEMNVSTLELGDSALYLCASSLGTSGYNEQFFGPGTRLTVL.

The sample holds many counts of this clonotype. The rearrangement joins TRBV6-2 or TRBV6-3 to TRBJ2-7; 7 bases agree with TRBD2. The CDR3 covers 16 residues. The J segment lost 2 bases and the V segment lost 2 bases, leaving 9 bases of the junction unmatched. CDR1 MNHEY and CDR2 SVGEGT come from the germline V gene. The CDR3 DNA sequence: TGTGCCAGCAGTTACATTGCTGGCGGGAGCACCTACGAGCAGTACTTC. It codes for CASSYIAGGSTYEQYF.

This clonotype was counted at least ten times. One end of the junction does not line up with germline, which may come from a read error. The chain joins TRBV3-1 to TRBJ2-7; 8 bases line up with TRBD1. The CDR3 totals 15 residues. Germline lookup yields CDR1 LGHDT and CDR2 YNNKEL (reference sequence). For the CDR3, the DNA is TGTGCCAGCAGCCAAGTGGACAGGGCCTCCCACGAGCAGTACTTC. Translated: CASSQVDRASHEQYF.

This clonotype showed up many times. The J gene is TRBJ2-4, the V gene TRBV28; 9 nucleotides line up with TRBD1. The CDR3 is made up of 15 amino acids. Germline V gene data show CDR1 as MDHEN and CDR2 as SYDVKM. Trimming cost V 2 bases and J 8 bases; bases outside gene matches: 7. The CDR3 region has the DNA TGTGCCAGCAGTTTACCAAGGACAGGGGCGGACATTCAGTACTTC. It codes for CASSLPRTGADIQYF.

This clonotype was recorded at least ten times. The chain recombines TRBV7-3 with TRBJ1-2; 8 bases fit TRBD1. J lost 8 bases, V lost 2 bases, and 4 bases had no gene match. This CDR3 has 13 residues. Germline CDR1 SGHTA, CDR2 FQGTGA. The CDR3 region has the DNA TGTGCCAGCAGCTTACCGGCAGGGGGCGGCTACACCTTC. It translates to CASSLPAGGGYTF.

This clonotype has a count of ten or more. The chain joins TRBV20-1 to TRBJ2-1; no firm D call. Between the trimmed V and J ends, which lost 0 bases and 7 bases, there was a span of 7 bases. Germline loops: CDR1 DFQATT, CDR2 SNEGSKA (reference sequence). The CDR3 consists of 12 residues. CDR3 region: CSARDPWNEQFF. CDR3 sequence (DNA): TGCAGTGCTAGAGATCCTTGGAATGAGCAGTTCTTC.

In this sample, this clonotype turned up many times. The chain combines TRBV20-1 with TRBJ1-2; 10 bases map to TRBD1. The germline V gene has CDR1 DFQATT and CDR2 SNEGSKA (reference sequence). V was clipped by 0 bases and J by 2 bases; unmatched bases: 9. The CDR3 loop spans 17 amino acids. The CDR3 nucleotides are TGCAGTGCTAGAGAAACCGGGACAGGGGAGTTGAACTATGGCTACACCTTC. This encodes CSARETGTGELNYGYTF.

This clonotype was picked up many times. The chain recombines TRBV7-9 with TRBJ2-1; weak D call: TRBD1 (7 bases). The length of the CDR3 is 13 residues. V lost 5 bases and J 8 bases, leaving 13 bases between the germline ends. Per the germline V gene, CDR1 is SEHNR and CDR2 is FQNEAQ (reference sequence). DNA of the CDR3: TGTGCCAGCAGCCCCGGCAGGGGGGATGAGCAGTTCTTC. Its protein is CASSPGRGDEQFF.

This clonotype was seen more than once but under ten times. The V and J genes are TRBV5-1 and TRBJ2-7, with D uncertain. Per germline, CDR1 SGHRS and CDR2 YFSETQ. Trimming cost V 1 base and J 0 bases, with 8 bases left between them. The CDR3 has 14 residues. CDR3 amino acids: CASSLRQASYEQYF. CDR3 coding DNA: TGCGCCAGCAGCTTGCGCCAGGCCTCCTACGAGCAGTACTTC.

This clonotype was picked up many times. The rearrangement joins TRBV5-1 to TRBJ2-1; D not resolved. V was shortened by 3 bases and J by 5 bases, with 12 bases between the two germline ends. Germline V gives CDR1 SGHRS, CDR2 YFSETQ. CDR3 length equals 14 residues. The CDR3 DNA is TGCGCCAGCAGCTGGGAACAGCGCAACAATGAGCAGTTCTTC. This translates into CASSWEQRNNEQFF.

The CDR3 loop is CASSLYQGALSDTQYF. The CDR3 nucleotides read TGTGCCAGCAGTTTATATCAGGGTGCCTTATCAGATACGCAGTATTTT. This rearrangement joins TRBV27 to TRBJ2-3, with D possibly being TRBD1 (5 bases). The V gene lost 1 base and the J gene lost 4 bases, with 15 bases spanning the gap. The CDR3 spans 16 residues. The germline gives CDR1 MNHEY, CDR2 SMNVEV (reference sequence).